The 6 T cell receptor beta chains listed next were all sequenced from one sample in a study of shared clonotypes between healthy human individuals. Measured with immunoSEQ multiplex PCR; TCRdb has only the in-frame clones, and not every one. The repertoire holds more than 2,000,000 clones, around 90% seen once, with 0.13% to 0.15% in the top ten. Sequencing input: naive CD4+ T cells sorted from blood. The subset is: CD45RA+ positively selected. The receptors here all came from a man aged 18 to 30 in good health.

V is TRBV7-9 and J is TRBJ1-4; tentative D call: TRBD1 (5 bases). The CDR3 contains 14 residues. The germline CDR1 and CDR2 sequences are SEHNR and FQNEAQ (reference sequence). V gave up 6 bases and J gave up 0 bases, with 8 bases separating them. CDR3 DNA sequence: TGTGCCAGCAGTGACAGTGCAACTAATGAAAAACTGTTTTTT. This codes for CASSDSATNEKLFF. Full variable domain (rest looked up from reference TRBV7-9 and TRBJ1-4): DTGVSQNPRHKITKRGQNVTFRCDPISEHNRLYWYRQTLGQGPEFLTYFQNEAQLEKSRLLSDRFSAERPKGSFSTLEIQRTEQGDSAMYLCASSDSATNEKLFFGSGTQLSVL.

Note on this clone: One junction end disagrees with the germline gene, perhaps due to a read error. The rearrangement links TRBV7-7 to TRBJ2-2, with TRBD1 matching 8 bases. CDR1 SSHAT and CDR2 FNYEAQ come from the germline V gene (reference sequence). The CDR3 has 16 residues. DNA of the CDR3: TGTGCTAGCAGCCTCTCCGGGACAGGGAACACCGGGGAGCTGTTTTTT. This codes for CASSLSGTGNTGELFF.

Turning to this clone: At one of its ends the junction is not consistent with the germline gene, which may arise from a read error. The chain is built from TRBV6-6 and TRBJ1-1; 7 bases fit TRBD1. The CDR3 length is 14 residues. CDR1 and CDR2 (germline): MNHNY, SVGAGI (reference sequence). CDR3 in amino acids: CASSPTGVKTEAFF. CDR3 nucleotides: TGTGCCAGCAGCCCTACAGGGGTGAAGACTGAAGCTTTCTTT.

A single count supports this clone. The J gene is TRBJ2-3, the V gene TRBV7-2; perhaps TRBD2 as D (5 bases). The CDR3 loop spans 17 amino acids. Germline loops: CDR1 SGHTA, CDR2 FQGNSA. V dropped 4 bases and J dropped 2 bases, with 19 bases sitting between them. CDR3 DNA sequence: TGTGCCAGCAGCTCCCCATTGACTACCTACATCACAGATACGCAGTATTTT. Its translation is CASSSPLTTYITDTQYF.

CDR3 nucleotide sequence: TGTGCCAGCAGCCCTCAAGGGGGACAGGGGAGTAAAAACATTCAGTACTTC. Its translation: CASSPQGGQGSKNIQYF. The chain combines TRBV5-4 with TRBJ2-4; TRBD1 matches at 10 bases. The CDR3 spans 17 residues. The V gene end was trimmed by 4 bases and the J gene end by 4 bases; junction bases not matched to a gene: 11. Germline CDR1 reads SGHNT; CDR2 reads YYREEE (reference sequence).

CDR3 DNA: TGCAGTCCCTGGGAGGGGAATACGCAGTATTTT. Translation gives CSPWEGNTQYF. The V gene is TRBV20-1, the J gene TRBJ2-3; 7 bases map to TRBD2. The CDR3 length is 11 residues. The V gene end was trimmed by 8 bases and the J gene end by 7 bases; junction bases not matched to a gene: 6. CDR1 DFQATT and CDR2 SNEGSKA come from the germline V gene (reference sequence).